This T cell receptor (beta chain) derives from a study of T-cell reconstitution after alpha-beta-depleted transplantation in children. Preparation of the TCRbeta library used unique molecular identifiers. MiXCR, run by TCRdb on the PCR reads, gives a single entry per CDR3 protein. Among around 400,000 distinct CDR3 sequences, roughly 20% were seen once, and the ten largest hold around 4%. This clonotype showed up just once. A read error may account for a junction end that differs from germline. The CDR3 has 14 amino acids. In germline, CDR1 is SSHAT, CDR2 FNYEAQ (reference sequence). Specimen: PBMCs from the stem cell graft donor, collected from the stem cell graft. The TCR sequence derives from a human donor who donated a stem cell graft to a child with acute myeloid leukemia. J is TRBJ2-5 and V is TRBV7-7; D gene unclear. The CDR3 is CASSPKAEKETQYF. DNA of the CDR3: TGTGCTAGCAGCCCGAAGGCGGAAAAGGAGACCCAGTACTTC.